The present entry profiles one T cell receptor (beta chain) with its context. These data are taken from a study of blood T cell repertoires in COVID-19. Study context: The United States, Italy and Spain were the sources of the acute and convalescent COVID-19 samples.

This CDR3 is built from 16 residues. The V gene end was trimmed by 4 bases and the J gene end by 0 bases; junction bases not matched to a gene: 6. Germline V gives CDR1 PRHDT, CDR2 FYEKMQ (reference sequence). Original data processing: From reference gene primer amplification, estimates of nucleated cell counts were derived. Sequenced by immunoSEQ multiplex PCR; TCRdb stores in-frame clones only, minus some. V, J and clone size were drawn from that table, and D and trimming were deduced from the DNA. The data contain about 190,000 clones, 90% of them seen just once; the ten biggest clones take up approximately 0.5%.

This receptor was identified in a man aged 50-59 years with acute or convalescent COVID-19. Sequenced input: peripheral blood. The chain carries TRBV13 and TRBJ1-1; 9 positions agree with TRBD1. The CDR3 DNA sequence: TGTGCCAGCAGCTCTTACAGGGGGCGCGTGAACACTGAAGCTTTCTTT. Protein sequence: CASSSYRGRVNTEAFF.